The text below deals with one T cell receptor (beta chain). Germline V gives CDR1 LNHDA, CDR2 SQIVND (reference sequence). Deletions cut 5 bases from V and 6 bases from J, with 20 bases between. This CDR3 is 16 amino acids long. The sample belongs to a study of technical replicates of blood from a few donors. The method was immunoSEQ multiplex PCR; TCRdb's version includes in-frame clones alone and lacks a portion of them. The sample carries almost 90,000 clones, over 90% recorded once. The clonotype originates from a human donor in good health. Sequencing input: T cells isolated from PBMCs. The V gene is TRBV19, the J gene TRBJ1-5; D is unresolved. The CDR3 reads CASSPLEVTATQPQHF. The CDR3 DNA reads as TGTGCCAGTAGTCCACTTGAGGTAACGGCAACTCAGCCCCAGCATTTT.